The next 31 T cell receptor beta chains were all read from a single sample in a study of CD8 T cells in Susac syndrome. Random hexamers were used to reverse transcribe about 0.45 to 1 ug of RNA. MiXCR, applied by TCRdb to the immunoSEQ multiplex PCR reads, yields one record per CDR3 protein. The sample contains tens of thousands of distinct CDR3 sequences, roughly 95% of which appear only once. What was sequenced was CD8+ T cells from PBMCs. The receptors here all came from a human donor with Susac syndrome.

V is TRBV11-2 and J is TRBJ2-1; 8 bases are a match to TRBD2. With 4 bases clipped from V and 2 bases from J, the junction kept 10 bases outside the gene matches. The V gene's germline CDR1 is SGHAT and CDR2 FQNNGV. This CDR3 region has 17 residues. CDR3 residues: CASSSGGGPEPYNEQFF. CDR3 nucleotide sequence: TGTGCCAGCAGCTCCGGGGGGGGGCCGGAGCCCTACAATGAGCAGTTCTTC.

The CDR3 reads CSARSVSGTEYGYTF. For the CDR3, the DNA is TGCAGTGCTAGATCCGTTTCTGGGACTGAGTATGGCTACACCTTC. This chain joins TRBV20-1 and TRBJ1-2; TRBD1 might be the D (5 bases). Trimming removed 2 bases from V and 5 bases from J, with 18 bases in between. Germline V CDR1 and CDR2: DFQATT, SNEGSKA (reference sequence). The CDR3 is made up of 15 amino acids.

The V and J genes are TRBV2 and TRBJ2-7; no firm D call. CDR3 length: 12 residues. CDR1 SNHLY and CDR2 FYNNEI come from the germline V gene. Trimming took off 7 bases at V and 5 bases at J, with 12 bases between the two ends. Here the CDR3 DNA reads TGTGCCAGCAAAGGGCCACGGGACGAGCAGTACTTC. It codes for CASKGPRDEQYF.

Details on this clonotype: One junction end disagrees with the germline gene, perhaps due to a read error. The V and J genes are TRBV2 and TRBJ2-5, with 15 bases that match TRBD2. Germline V gene data show CDR1 as SNHLY and CDR2 as FYNNEI. This CDR3 has 17 amino acids. CDR3 DNA: TGTGCCAGCAGAGAAGGACTAGCGGGGGGGCCCGAAGAGACCCAGTACTTC. It is translated as CASREGLAGGPEETQYF.

The rearrangement links TRBV7-2 to TRBJ1-1; perhaps TRBD1 as D (6 bases). The CDR3 spans 12 residues. V was cut by 3 bases and J by 10 bases, with 12 bases left in between. CDR1 SGHTA and CDR2 FQGNSA come from the germline V gene. The CDR3 protein is CASSFGTTGAFF. The CDR3 DNA reads as TGTGCCAGCAGCTTCGGGACAACCGGAGCTTTCTTT.

V gene TRBV5-4 combines with J gene TRBJ1-1; D remains unclear. Germline V gene lookup returns CDR1 SGHNT and CDR2 YYREEE (reference sequence). Trimming pared 0 bases from V and 11 bases from J, leaving 14 bases between. The CDR3 extends over 13 amino acids. For the CDR3, the DNA is TGTGCCAGCAGCTTGGGGTCGCGACCATGGGCTTTCTTT. Translation: CASSLGSRPWAFF.

The chain has TRBV15 and TRBJ2-7, with TRBD1 as a possible D gene (6 bases). The length of the CDR3 is 15 residues. Germline CDR1 reads LNHNV; CDR2 reads YYDKDF (reference sequence). Trimming shortened V by 4 bases and J by 2 bases, and 15 bases separated the two germline ends. CDR3 bases: TGTGCCACCAGCAAAGAACGGGACACCCCCTACGAGCAGTACTTC. Amino acids: CATSKERDTPYEQYF. Looking up the rest from reference TRBV15 and TRBJ2-7 gives the full variable domain: DAMVIQNPRYQVTQFGKPVTLSCSQTLNHNVMYWYQQKSSQAPKLLFHYYDKDFNNEADTPDNFQSRRPNTSFCFLDIRSPGLGDTAMYLCATSKERDTPYEQYFGPGTRLTVT.

The CDR3 DNA follows: TGTGCCATCAGTGGGGGGGACAGGGGCAACACTGAAGCTTTCTTT. This gives the protein CAISGGDRGNTEAFF. The V and J genes are TRBV10-3 and TRBJ1-1; 10 bases are shared with TRBD1. Trimming took 4 bases from V and 2 from J; bases not matched to a gene: 4. This CDR3 region has 15 residues. Looked up from germline, CDR1 is ENHRY and CDR2 is SYGVKD.

A note on this clonotype: Since no conserved phenylalanine or tryptophan closes the CDR3, a read error is the likely cause. The V call is TRBV12-3 or TRBV12-4, the J call TRBJ2-2; D remains ambiguous. This CDR3 comprises 12 residues. CDR3 DNA: TGTGACAGCAGTAAGAACACCGGGGAGCTGTTTATT. Translating gives CDSSKNTGELFI.

This chain links TRBV6-2 or TRBV6-3 with TRBJ1-1; D unresolved. The germline V gene encodes CDR1 MNHEY and CDR2 SVGEGT. Trimming left V 2 bases short and J 3 bases short, with 4 bases between. This CDR3 contains 12 residues. In DNA form, the CDR3 reads TGTGCCAGCAGTTACGGGCACACTGAAGCTTTCTTT. This encodes CASSYGHTEAFF.

The chain is built from TRBV12-3 or TRBV12-4 and TRBJ2-7; D ambiguous. The CDR3 has 12 amino acids. Trimming took 3 bases from V and 2 from J, leaving 5 bases between them. CDR3 loop: CASSLTTYEQYF. The DNA of the CDR3 is TGTGCCAGCAGTTTGACAACCTACGAGCAGTACTTC.

The chain recombines TRBV28 with TRBJ1-1, with TRBD1 matching over 9 bases. Germline V gene lookup returns CDR1 MDHEN and CDR2 SYDVKM. Losses at the gene ends were 6 bases for V and 6 bases for J; bases not matched to a gene: 11. CDR3 length equals 15 residues. The chain's CDR3 is CASRKAQGQGPEAFF. Here the CDR3 DNA reads TGTGCCAGCAGAAAGGCCCAGGGACAGGGACCTGAAGCTTTCTTT.

This clonotype was counted a single time. The chain has TRBV5-4 and TRBJ1-1; maybe TRBD1 (6 bases). Deletions cut 4 bases from V and 8 bases from J, with 18 bases between. CDR3 length: 14 residues. The germline gives CDR1 SGHNT, CDR2 YYREEE (reference sequence). Here the CDR3 reads CASSQFGGAREAFF. CDR3 bases: TGTGCCAGCAGCCAGTTTGGGGGGGCGAGGGAAGCTTTCTTT.

The gene calls are TRBV30 and TRBJ2-1, with 11 bases identical to TRBD2. The CDR3 has 16 amino acids. Germline CDR1 is GTSNPN and CDR2 is SVGIG (reference sequence). V shed 5 bases and J 6 bases; nucleotides not matched to a gene: 12. The chain's CDR3 is CAWGDQTSGEGNEQFF. The CDR3 region has the DNA TGTGCCTGGGGGGACCAGACTAGCGGGGAGGGCAATGAGCAGTTCTTC.

The rearrangement uses TRBV14 and TRBJ2-1; TRBD2 aligns across 12 bases. Germline loops: CDR1 SGHDN, CDR2 FVKESK. Germline trimming cut 6 bases from V and 5 bases from J; bases unmatched to any gene: 11. The CDR3 totals 17 residues. CDR3 sequence (DNA): TGTGCCAGCAGTTCAAGGCGGACTAGCGGGATGCACAATGAGCAGTTCTTC. It codes for CASSSRRTSGMHNEQFF.

The chain uses TRBV6-2 or TRBV6-3 and TRBJ2-7; D call uncertain. Germline V lookup: CDR1 MNHEY, CDR2 SVGEGT. The CDR3 covers 14 residues. V lost 0 bases to trimming and J lost 3 bases, with 9 bases between them. The CDR3 here is CASSYSPDGYEQYF. The DNA for the CDR3 is TGTGCCAGCAGTTACTCGCCGGACGGCTACGAGCAGTACTTC.

J is TRBJ2-7 and V is TRBV7-9; tentative D call: TRBD1 (5 bases). CDR1 and CDR2 from the germline V gene are SEHNR and FQNEAQ (reference sequence). The V gene lost 5 bases and the J gene lost 3 bases, with 14 bases spanning the gap. The CDR3 runs 14 residues. CDR3 DNA sequence: TGTGCCAGCAGCCCCCCAGGGAACCTCTACGAGCAGTACTTC. This sequence encodes CASSPPGNLYEQYF.

The V gene is TRBV20-1, the J gene TRBJ2-1; 9 bases align to TRBD1. The CDR3 is 15 residues long. Germline CDR1 is DFQATT and CDR2 is SNEGSKA (reference sequence). V dropped 6 bases and J dropped 9; count of bases not matched to a gene: 15. The CDR3 DNA sequence: TGCAGTGCCAAGCCGAGGGACAGGGAGCGTCGTGAGCAGTTCTTC. Translated: CSAKPRDRERREQFF.

This chain connects TRBV20-1 to TRBJ1-1, with D unclear. The CDR3 covers 13 residues. The germline V and J ends were trimmed by 0 bases and 3 bases, with 8 bases remaining between them. The germline gives CDR1 DFQATT, CDR2 SNEGSKA (reference sequence). The CDR3 reads CSARDLGDTEAFF. CDR3 sequence (DNA): TGCAGTGCTAGAGATCTGGGCGACACTGAAGCTTTCTTT.

The chain has TRBV7-9 and TRBJ2-7; TRBD1 agrees at 11 bases. Germline CDR1 is SEHNR and CDR2 is FQNEAQ (reference sequence). After removal of 7 bases from V and 5 bases from J, the junction contained 10 bases not matched to a gene. This CDR3 spans 15 amino acids. The CDR3 coding sequence is TGTGCCAGCAACAATCCGGGACAGGGGGTCCACGAGCAGTACTTC. It is translated as CASNNPGQGVHEQYF.

The genes are TRBV19 and TRBJ2-1; 13 nucleotides line up with TRBD2. CDR1 LNHDA and CDR2 SQIVND come from the germline V gene (reference sequence). Losses at the gene ends were 4 bases for V and 8 bases for J; bases not matched to a gene: 8. CDR3 length: 16 residues. CDR3 DNA sequence: TGTGCCAGTAGTACGACCGGGACTAGCGGGGCGCATGAGCAGTTCTTC. It translates to CASSTTGTSGAHEQFF.

The V gene is TRBV4-1, the J gene TRBJ2-5; the D gene is possibly TRBD1 (5 bases). V lost 0 bases and J 5 bases, leaving 10 bases between the germline ends. Germline V lookup: CDR1 MGHRA, CDR2 YSYEKL. This CDR3 region has 14 residues. In DNA, the CDR3 is TGCGCCAGCAGCCAAGAAGGGGTTGGGGAGACCCAGTACTTC. It yields the protein CASSQEGVGETQYF.

J is TRBJ2-7 and V is TRBV20-1; perhaps TRBD1 as D (5 bases). With 0 bases removed from V and 6 bases from J, the gap between germline ends came to 15 bases. This CDR3 contains 14 residues. Germline values: CDR1 DFQATT, CDR2 SNEGSKA (reference sequence). CDR3 loop: CSARDPIGATEQYF. CDR3 bases: TGCAGTGCTAGAGACCCGATAGGGGCTACCGAGCAGTACTTC.

V and J are TRBV20-1 and TRBJ1-5; the D gene is possibly TRBD1 (5 bases). V was clipped by 4 bases and J by 2 bases, with 12 bases between them. Germline CDR1 reads DFQATT; CDR2 reads SNEGSKA (reference sequence). The CDR3 covers 14 residues. The CDR3 reads CSAIYPGGNQPQHF. The CDR3 DNA reads as TGCAGTGCTATCTATCCGGGGGGCAATCAGCCCCAGCATTTT.

The chain links TRBV27 to TRBJ2-7; D is possibly TRBD2 (5 bases). CDR3 length: 13 residues. From germline, CDR1 is MNHEY and CDR2 SMNVEV (reference sequence). With 0 bases removed from V and 7 bases from J, the gap between germline ends came to 10 bases. The CDR3 nucleotides read TGTGCCAGCAGTTTATCCTCAGGACTGGAGCAGTACTTC. The encoded protein is CASSLSSGLEQYF.

The rearrangement links TRBV30 to TRBJ1-1, with a possible D match to TRBD1 (6 bases). Trimming left V 0 bases short and J 1 base short, with 18 bases between. The CDR3 is made up of 17 amino acids. CDR1 and CDR2 (germline): GTSNPN, SVGIG (reference sequence). The CDR3 DNA reads as TGTGCCTGGAGTGTACAGGGAACTTACGGGCCGAACACTGAAGCTTTCTTT. Protein: CAWSVQGTYGPNTEAFF. The complete variable domain, with remaining parts taken from reference TRBV30 and TRBJ1-1, reads SQTIHQWPATLVQPVGSPLSLECTVEGTSNPNLYWYRQAAGRGLQLLFYSVGIGQISSEVPQNLSASRPQDRQFILSSKKLLLSDSGFYLCAWSVQGTYGPNTEAFFGQGTRLTVV.

The chain combines TRBV30 with TRBJ2-7; D possibly corresponds to TRBD1 (5 bases). Looked up from germline, CDR1 is GTSNPN and CDR2 is SVGIG (reference sequence). The CDR3 covers 12 residues. V lost 3 bases to trimming and J lost 6 bases, with 12 bases between them. For the CDR3, the DNA is TGTGCCTGGAGCCCCCAGGGCAGCGAGCAGTACTTC. It specifies CAWSPQGSEQYF.

This chain connects TRBV11-2 to TRBJ2-7; maybe TRBD1 (5 bases). This CDR3 has 14 residues. Germline CDR1 is SGHAT and CDR2 is FQNNGV. The V end was cut by 4 bases, the J end by 5 bases, with 15 bases between. Here the CDR3 reads CASSSVQGRDEQYF. The DNA for the CDR3 is TGTGCCAGCAGCTCGGTGCAGGGTCGCGACGAGCAGTACTTC. Full variable domain (rest looked up from reference TRBV11-2 and TRBJ2-7): EAGVAQSPRYKIIEKRQSVAFWCNPISGHATLYWYQQILGQGPKLLIQFQNNGVVDDSQLPKDRFSAERLKGVDSTLKIQPAKLEDSAVYLCASSSVQGRDEQYFGPGTRLTVT.

The V call is TRBV20-1, the J call TRBJ1-1; 8 bases are a match to TRBD1. Germline V gives CDR1 DFQATT, CDR2 SNEGSKA (reference sequence). This CDR3 is built from 16 residues. Losses at the gene ends were 6 bases for V and 11 bases for J; bases not matched to a gene: 23. The CDR3 coding sequence is TGCAGTGCCAATTTGGGGATCGCAGGGGGCGAACATTCGGCTTTCTTT. The encoded protein is CSANLGIAGGEHSAFF.

J is TRBJ1-1 and V is TRBV20-1, with D possibly matching TRBD1 (6 bases). Germline-derived CDR1 and CDR2 are DFQATT and SNEGSKA (reference sequence). This CDR3 is built from 12 residues. V shed 6 bases and J shed 3 bases, with 11 bases lying between them. The CDR3 sequence: CSAVTGYTEAFF. The CDR3 nucleotides are TGCAGTGCGGTCACAGGGTACACTGAAGCTTTCTTT.

The gene calls are TRBV11-2 and TRBJ2-4; a possible D gene is TRBD1 (6 bases). Looked up from germline, CDR1 is SGHAT and CDR2 is FQNNGV. The CDR3 runs 14 residues. Deletions cut 5 bases from V and 1 base from J, with 9 bases between. In DNA form, the CDR3 reads TGTGCCAGCAGCGCCGGACAGGCCAAAAACATTCAGTACTTC. It yields the protein CASSAGQAKNIQYF.